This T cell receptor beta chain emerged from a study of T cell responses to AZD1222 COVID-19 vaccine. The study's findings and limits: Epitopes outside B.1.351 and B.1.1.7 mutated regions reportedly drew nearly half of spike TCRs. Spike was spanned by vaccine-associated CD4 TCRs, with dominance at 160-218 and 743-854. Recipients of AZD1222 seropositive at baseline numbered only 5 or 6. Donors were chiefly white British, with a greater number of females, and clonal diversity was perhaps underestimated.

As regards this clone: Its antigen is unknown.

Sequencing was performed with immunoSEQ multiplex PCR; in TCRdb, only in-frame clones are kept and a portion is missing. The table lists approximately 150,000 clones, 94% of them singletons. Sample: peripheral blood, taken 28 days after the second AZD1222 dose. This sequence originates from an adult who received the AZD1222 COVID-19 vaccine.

The CDR3 coding sequence is TGTGCCAGCAGCTTAATATCAACCGGGACAGGGGGCGTATATGGCTACACCTTC. Translating gives CASSLISTGTGGVYGYTF. The chain couples TRBV7-9 to TRBJ1-2, with 12 bases aligning to TRBD1. The V and J ends lost 2 bases and 5 bases, in that order; junction bases with no gene match: 12. CDR3 size: 18 residues. CDR1 is SEHNR, CDR2 FQNEAQ, per germline (reference sequence).